One T cell receptor beta chain is described in this entry. This sample was taken from a study of blood T cell repertoires in COVID-19. About the study: From the United States, Italy and Spain came samples of acute and convalescent COVID-19. The analysed material was cDNA or gDNA that came from T cells, B-cell-depleted T cells, or PBMCs.

V was clipped by 2 bases and J by 8 bases; unmatched bases: 5. This CDR3 comprises 15 residues. Per the germline V gene, CDR1 is MNHEY and CDR2 is SVGAGI. Original methodology: Amplification with reference gene primers provided the estimates of nucleated cell counts. Clones were read by immunoSEQ multiplex PCR, and TCRdb kept only the in-frame ones, dropping some. D and trimming were read from the DNA, whereas the V and J calls and clone size are those reported in that table. The table shows fewer than 100,000 clones, with roughly 87% occurring only once. This receptor was taken from a man aged 55 to 70 with acute or convalescent COVID-19. The chain is built from TRBV6-5 and TRBJ1-3; 11 bases line up with TRBD1. The sequenced sample was peripheral blood. CDR3 loop: CASSYGTGGLYTIYF. CDR3 DNA: TGTGCCAGCAGTTACGGGACAGGGGGTTTGTACACCATATATTTT.